This record covers a single T cell receptor (beta chain). The antigen remains undetermined. The source of the sample is a study of T cells in Graves' hyperthyroidism and ophthalmopathy. Looking at the study overall: Peripheral blood was collected at initial diagnosis, before any treatment. Study-wide results and caveats: Ophthalmopathy onset followed model prediction by a median roughly 6 months.

Participants, patients aged 18 to 65, had newly diagnosed hyperthyroidism with a duration under 2 months. Template material for amplifying TCR beta CDR3 regions consisted of RNA transcripts. A set of HTBI primers served as the primers for a first-round RT-PCR of the TCR CDR3. TCRdb ran MiXCR on the multiplex PCR reads and lists one entry per CDR3 protein. The table includes about 210,000 distinct CDR3 sequences, 18% detected once. The sequence was obtained from a middle-aged man with Graves' hyperthyroidism. Sequences were obtained from blood.

The CDR3 spells CASSVGTSGGLYQETQYF. The CDR3, as DNA: TGTGCCAGCAGCGTAGGAACTAGCGGGGGGCTGTACCAAGAGACCCAGTACTTC. The V call is TRBV9, the J call TRBJ2-5; 12 positions agree with TRBD2. Germline values: CDR1 SGDLS, CDR2 YYNGEE. With 0 bases clipped from V and 0 bases from J, the junction kept 6 bases outside the gene matches. This CDR3 is built from 18 residues.